These T cell receptor beta chains were read from a single sample in a study of cytomegalovirus exposure and HLA in healthy donors. TCRdb keeps only in-frame clones here, not all; method: immunoSEQ multiplex PCR. This table has about 170,000 clones, roughly three quarters appearing once. The sequenced material came from PBMCs. The receptors were gathered from a woman aged 45-60 years in good health and CMV-seronegative. Both conserved end residues are part of each CDR3.

CDR3aa: CASSPSSSYNSPLHF
v_gene: TRBV7-6
j_gene: TRBJ1-6

CDR3aa: CASRSREATNEKLFF
v_gene: TRBV2
j_gene: TRBJ1-4

CDR3aa: CASSSLGLDSNEQFF
v_gene: TRBV27
j_gene: TRBJ2-1

CDR3aa: CASSPGGVGRATEQFF
v_gene: TRBV18
j_gene: TRBJ2-1

CDR3aa: CASSRVTGVGEAFF
v_gene: TRBV19
j_gene: TRBJ1-1

CDR3aa: CASSKGWEGRDEQFF
v_gene: TRBV5-4
j_gene: TRBJ2-1

CDR3aa: CASSPDLGTGSYEQYF
v_gene: TRBV7-9
j_gene: TRBJ2-7

CDR3aa: CASSQDGLPFLGASYNEQFF
v_gene: TRBV4-2
j_gene: TRBJ2-1

CDR3aa: CASNRQSSFNQPQHF
v_gene: TRBV6-6
j_gene: TRBJ1-5

CDR3aa: CASSPSGGNYGYTF
v_gene: TRBV18
j_gene: TRBJ1-2

CDR3aa: CASSSDVTGTDTQYF
v_gene: TRBV6-6
j_gene: TRBJ2-3

CDR3aa: CASSLGGTGGRVDNTQYF
v_gene: TRBV5-1
j_gene: TRBJ2-3

CDR3aa: CASSGTGRNYGYTF
v_gene: TRBV6-1
j_gene: TRBJ1-2

CDR3aa: CASSTGTGVEKLFF
v_gene: TRBV13
j_gene: TRBJ1-4

CDR3aa: CASSLLGLSTDTQYF
v_gene: TRBV28
j_gene: TRBJ2-3